The following is a TCR beta chain sequence with its context. What this receptor recognizes is not known. Nothing much larger sits one base from this clone, and base qualities are not available. The CDR3 spans 15 residues, from the cysteine through the phenylalanine. Only the CDR3 part of the read is kept: 45 bases, read in frame from the first base. V is clipped by 5 bases and J by 3 bases, and the sequence between their germline boundaries is 13 bases long. The germline V gene provides CDR1 SGHTA and CDR2 FQGNSA. This record belongs to a study of early stage breast cancer tumors (dated by TCRdb to the late 2010s). Broadly, across the study: Of the roughly 15 invasive breast tumors, more than 9 were found to be estrogen receptor-positive, progesterone receptor-positive and HER2-negative. About 65% of the 12 ER+/PR+/HER2- tumors were invasive ductal carcinomas, while the other four were invasive lobular carcinomas. A read coverage of roughly 10-fold per sample was achieved on average. Across all samples, 2,651,842 templates representing 1,097,674 unique clonotypes were detected.

Each sample was amplified as two independent genomic DNA replicates: 0.5 to 0.65 ug for blood and around 1.4 ug for tumor or normal breast. Following the manufacturer's instructions, the ImmunoSeq Intro kit was used to carry out TCRB sequencing on genomic DNA. Multiplex PCR ran around 29 cycles with proprietary primers and spike-in control sequences for absolute quantification. An 87-bp fragment spanning the CDR3 and flanking V and J genes was sequenced with single-end 150-bp reads. Each lane of an Illumina MiSeq using version 3.0 chemistry carried seven multiplexed samples, with two replicates per sample. Concerning the study's data processing: Raw data were processed with the vendor's proprietary pipeline, and both replicates were merged into a single result per sample. Clonotypes were defined as productive rearrangements sharing the V-gene family, CDR3 amino acid sequence and J-gene segment. To compute clonality, the normalized Shannon entropy (Pielou evenness) of TCRB abundances was subtracted from 1. To estimate T cell density, the total number of templates was divided by the input cell count, which was inferred from how much DNA went in. Recon was used with default parameters to estimate total repertoire diversity and clonality. A clonotype was considered tumor-enriched if its abundance in tumor exceeded 0.1% and was at least 32-fold higher than its abundance in normal breast. In TCRdb, the immuneACCESS table is reduced to in-frame sequences with V and J assigned. These tables do not hold every clone; where another copy was compared, an unresolved V gene accounts for under half, and the others remain unexplained. For V, J and clone size, that table is used; D and trimming come from the DNA. The sample profile shows 30,000 to 40,000 clones; around 70% of them were found once. The ten largest clones add up to roughly 7.4% of the sample.

Overall study results and their limits: Greater similarity was observed between blood and normal breast repertoires than between blood and tumor repertoires, and tumor was distinguished from normal in about 85% of the 16 patients when each tissue was compared with blood. Roughly 2.5-fold higher T cell density and higher clonality were observed in tumors than in adjacent normal breast tissue. Enriched TCRB sequences shared across patients were found to be mostly commonly generated sequences that were unlikely to play an important role in the tumor microenvironment. Chain pairing and functional markers such as CD4, CD8 and FOXP3 were not captured by bulk genomic DNA sequencing of unsorted cells. Because the cohort was small, analysis by tumor subtype was not possible.

The study profiled bulk TCR beta-chain repertoires in matched peripheral blood, tumor and adjacent normal breast tissue taken from fewer than 20 patients with early-stage breast cancer. Before surgery, whole blood (roughly 4.5-11 mL) was collected into EDTA tubes and processed within 2 hours. Peripheral blood mononuclear cells were isolated by Ficoll-Paque centrifugation in SepMate-50 tubes. PBMCs were cryopreserved in about 90% FBS with around 10% DMSO in aliquots of about 1.7 to 4.5 million cells and stored in liquid nitrogen. Genomic DNA was extracted with the Qiagen AllPrep DNA/RNA Mini kit. The sequence joins TRBV7-2 to TRBJ1-4; TRBD1 might be the D gene, on 6 matching bases. The receptor was derived from a person aged 55 to 75 with breast cancer. The specimen was blood. The DNA reads TGTGCCAGCAGCGGACAGACAGGACCTAATGAAAAACTGTTTTTT. The encoded protein is CASSGQTGPNEKLFF.